This T cell receptor (beta chain) was found in a study of shared clonotypes between healthy human individuals. Points on this clone: Its target is not known. This CDR3 is also generated by other DNA sequences in the sample.

Study results and caveats: Clonotype sharing across a few donors was observed for around 5.1% of naive CD4 clonotypes.

Produced via immunoSEQ multiplex PCR; TCRdb's table is partial and in-frame only. The sample holds 550,000 to 850,000 clones, roughly two thirds seen once. Trimming stripped 1 base from V and 1 base from J, with 7 bases between. In germline, CDR1 is SGHVS, CDR2 FNYEAQ. The length of the CDR3 is 14 residues. The clonotype comes from a woman aged 25-40 years in good health. The sequencing sample was made of memory CD4+ T cells sorted from blood. Subset here: CD45RA-negative fraction. The rearrangement joins TRBV7-6 to TRBJ2-5; D gene ambiguous. The DNA for the CDR3 is TGTGCCAGCAGCTTAGGACCGACCCAAGAGACCCAGTACTTC. It encodes CASSLGPTQETQYF. Full variable domain (remainder filled in from reference TRBV7-6 and TRBJ2-5): GAGVSQSPRYKVTKRGQDVALRCDPISGHVSLYWYRQALGQGPEFLTYFNYEAQQDKSGLPNDRFSAERPEGSISTLTIQRTEQRDSAMYRCASSLGPTQETQYFGPGTRLLVL.